This T cell receptor (beta chain) was identified during a study of blood T cell repertoires in COVID-19. Turning to the study itself: Italy, Spain and the United States were the sources of the convalescent and acute COVID-19 samples.

V lost 4 bases to trimming and J lost 1 base, with 13 bases between them. The CDR3 is 15 amino acids. The germline V gene has CDR1 LNHDA and CDR2 SQIVND (reference sequence). In the original analysis: Estimation of nucleated cell counts was performed using reference gene primer amplification. Sequencing was performed with immunoSEQ multiplex PCR; in TCRdb, only in-frame clones are kept and a portion is missing. Clonal size and the V and J genes are those of that table, whereas D and trimming came from the DNA. This sample has about 150,000 clones; over 70% occur once, and the top ten carry about 2.5%.

The sequenced sample was peripheral blood. This chain connects TRBV19 to TRBJ1-1; possibly TRBD1 for D (6 bases). The clonotype was recovered from a man aged 50 to 60 with active COVID-19. In nucleotides, the CDR3 is TGTGCCAGTAGTAGTTCCTTCAGGGGGAACACTGAAGCTTTCTTT. It translates to CASSSSFRGNTEAFF. Combining the CDR3 with reference TRBV19 and TRBJ1-1 gives the whole variable domain DGGITQSPKYLFRKEGQNVTLSCEQNLNHDAMYWYRQDPGQGLRLIYYSQIVNDFQKGDIAEGYSVSREKKESFPLTVTSAQKNPTAFYLCASSSSFRGNTEAFFGQGTRLTVV.